This T cell receptor beta chain was documented in a study of early T cells in non-severe SARS-CoV-2 infection. Study at large: Bulk RNA taken from unsorted whole blood was sequenced, leaving chains unpaired.

Unique molecular identifier tags were affixed to discrete cDNA molecules. From the 5' RACE reads, TCRdb called clonotypes with MiXCR, one entry per CDR3 protein. The sample yields tens of thousands of distinct CDR3 sequences, 8% to 9.5% seen once. This clonotype has a count of ten or more. The antigen remains undetermined. Study observations and caveats: Lookups in VDJdb leaned toward anti-spike CD8 responses and missed private and CD4 specificities.

Germline CDR1 SGHRS, CDR2 YFSETQ. The V gene lost 4 bases and the J gene lost 4 bases, with 14 bases spanning the gap. The CDR3 spans 15 residues. The material sequenced was whole blood. The chain combines TRBV5-1 with TRBJ2-2; perhaps D is TRBD1 or TRBD2 (5 bases each). This receptor was obtained from an adult who was a healthcare worker with PCR-confirmed SARS-CoV-2 infection or an uninfected control (not recorded which). The CDR3 here is CASSPHEGPTGELFF. In nucleotides, the CDR3 is TGCGCCAGCAGCCCTCATGAGGGGCCCACCGGGGAGCTGTTTTTT. The complete variable domain, with remaining parts taken from reference TRBV5-1 and TRBJ2-2, reads KAGVTQTPRYLIKTRGQQVTLSCSPISGHRSVSWYQQTPGQGLQFLFEYFSETQRNKGNFPGRFSGRQFSNSRSEMNVSTLELGDSALYLCASSPHEGPTGELFFGEGSRLTVL.